Listed below are T cell receptor beta chains from one sample, sequenced in a study of cytomegalovirus exposure and HLA in healthy donors. Produced via immunoSEQ multiplex PCR; TCRdb's table is partial and in-frame only. The sample contains about 160,000 clones, roughly 82% of which appear only once. The sequencing sample was made of PBMCs. These receptors originate from a woman aged 45-59 years in good health and CMV-seropositive. The CDR3 runs from the conserved cysteine through the conserved F or W. Each record gives: V gene, J gene, D gene, CDR3 protein. A D gene is named only where the DNA matches it firmly.

v_call: TRBV5-1; j_call: TRBJ2-5; d_call: TRBD2; cdr3_aa: CASSLGLAIQETQYF
v_call: TRBV2; j_call: TRBJ1-4; d_call: .; cdr3_aa: CAIRGGPTNEKLFF
v_call: TRBV11-3; j_call: TRBJ2-2; d_call: .; cdr3_aa: CASSETGYTGELFF
v_call: TRBV5-1; j_call: TRBJ1-2; d_call: .; cdr3_aa: CASSLAVPGNGYTF
v_call: TRBV5-4; j_call: TRBJ2-5; d_call: .; cdr3_aa: CASSSAWQETQYF
v_call: TRBV30; j_call: TRBJ1-4; d_call: TRBD1; cdr3_aa: CAWSVVTGGRPRYEKLFF
v_call: TRBV10-3; j_call: TRBJ1-1; d_call: .; cdr3_aa: CAISDLRVMNTEAFF
v_call: TRBV7-9; j_call: TRBJ1-5; d_call: TRBD1; cdr3_aa: CASSLAWDRENQPQHF
v_call: TRBV11-2; j_call: TRBJ2-3; d_call: .; cdr3_aa: CASSPSEWDTQYF
v_call: TRBV7-9; j_call: TRBJ2-5; d_call: TRBD1; cdr3_aa: CSSSFLLGDRGLETQYF
v_call: TRBV9; j_call: TRBJ2-4; d_call: TRBD2; cdr3_aa: CASSVGLAGVAKNIQYF
v_call: TRBV9; j_call: TRBJ2-1; d_call: .; cdr3_aa: CASSVDSVRDEQFF
v_call: TRBV6-1; j_call: TRBJ1-6; d_call: .; cdr3_aa: CASSEGQAINSPLHF
v_call: TRBV5-8; j_call: TRBJ1-1; d_call: .; cdr3_aa: CASSSERGEAFF
v_call: TRBV9; j_call: TRBJ2-7; d_call: .; cdr3_aa: CASSPAGGPSYEQYF
v_call: TRBV5-1; j_call: TRBJ2-7; d_call: TRBD2; cdr3_aa: CASSDPTTSVYEQYF
v_call: TRBV7-9; j_call: TRBJ2-7; d_call: .; cdr3_aa: CASSLHSSYEQYF
v_call: TRBV2; j_call: TRBJ2-7; d_call: .; cdr3_aa: CASRTPRGNTYEQYF
v_call: TRBV5-1; j_call: TRBJ2-5; d_call: .; cdr3_aa: CASSLVGGGVETQYF
v_call: TRBV6-5; j_call: TRBJ2-1; d_call: TRBD1; cdr3_aa: CASTSDRGVNNEQFF
v_call: TRBV5-1; j_call: TRBJ1-1; d_call: TRBD1; cdr3_aa: CASSLVTGGGVEDTEAFF
v_call: TRBV10-2; j_call: TRBJ1-6; d_call: .; cdr3_aa: CATEQAPGAPLHF
v_call: TRBV5-1; j_call: TRBJ1-1; d_call: .; cdr3_aa: CASSRGSNTEAFF
v_call: TRBV25-1; j_call: TRBJ1-2; d_call: .; cdr3_aa: CASSASVGYTF
v_call: TRBV5-1; j_call: TRBJ1-1; d_call: .; cdr3_aa: CASSAKQNTEAFF
v_call: TRBV7-9; j_call: TRBJ1-2; d_call: TRBD1; cdr3_aa: CASSLAPRQGDDYGYTF
v_call: TRBV19; j_call: TRBJ1-4; d_call: .; cdr3_aa: CASTLLRPATNEKLFF
v_call: TRBV5-4; j_call: TRBJ1-2; d_call: .; cdr3_aa: CASSFGEGYTF
v_call: TRBV29-1; j_call: TRBJ1-1; d_call: .; cdr3_aa: CSVKTVNTEAFF
v_call: TRBV6-1; j_call: TRBJ1-6; d_call: .; cdr3_aa: CASSDPPGGISPLHF
v_call: TRBV7-9; j_call: TRBJ2-1; d_call: TRBD2; cdr3_aa: CASRASVAGYNEQFF
v_call: TRBV12-5; j_call: TRBJ1-6; d_call: .; cdr3_aa: CASGLDGNSPLHF
v_call: TRBV5-1; j_call: TRBJ2-1; d_call: .; cdr3_aa: CASRAGTDNEQFF
v_call: TRBV27; j_call: TRBJ2-5; d_call: TRBD1; cdr3_aa: CASSIDRVETQYF
v_call: TRBV2; j_call: TRBJ1-1; d_call: .; cdr3_aa: CASSATGTSNTEAFF
v_call: TRBV11-2; j_call: TRBJ2-7; d_call: TRBD2; cdr3_aa: CASSWPGLHYEQYF
v_call: TRBV4-1; j_call: TRBJ1-6; d_call: TRBD1; cdr3_aa: CASSQDPAGGNSPLHF
v_call: TRBV5-1; j_call: .; d_call: TRBD2; cdr3_aa: CASSLRAGGLPYEQYF
v_call: TRBV25-1; j_call: .; d_call: TRBD1; cdr3_aa: CASSEADRDEQYF
v_call: TRBV6-5; j_call: TRBJ2-4; d_call: TRBD2; cdr3_aa: CASSSTSRAQYF
v_call: TRBV2; j_call: TRBJ1-5; d_call: .; cdr3_aa: CASSEKAGNQPQHF
v_call: TRBV6-1; j_call: TRBJ2-2; d_call: .; cdr3_aa: CASRILEDTGELFF
v_call: TRBV6-5; j_call: TRBJ2-4; d_call: TRBD1; cdr3_aa: CASRGQGAYIQYF
v_call: TRBV7-3; j_call: TRBJ2-3; d_call: .; cdr3_aa: CASSLMGEGTDTQYF
v_call: TRBV6-1; j_call: TRBJ1-2; d_call: .; cdr3_aa: CASSEARQNYGYTF
v_call: TRBV27; j_call: TRBJ1-2; d_call: .; cdr3_aa: CASSSSTGRGRVCGYTF
v_call: TRBV4-1; j_call: TRBJ1-3; d_call: TRBD1; cdr3_aa: CASSATGIGNTIYF
v_call: TRBV4-1; j_call: TRBJ2-7; d_call: TRBD1; cdr3_aa: CASSSITGGRYEQYF
v_call: TRBV4-1; j_call: TRBJ2-2; d_call: TRBD1; cdr3_aa: CASSQGGQGPGKLFF
v_call: TRBV7-9; j_call: TRBJ1-5; d_call: .; cdr3_aa: CASSSGRLDQPQHF
v_call: TRBV2; j_call: TRBJ1-1; d_call: .; cdr3_aa: CASSAGTGGAFF
v_call: TRBV13; j_call: TRBJ2-1; d_call: .; cdr3_aa: CASSPGVQQFF
v_call: TRBV11-1; j_call: TRBJ2-7; d_call: .; cdr3_aa: CASSLRYSYEQYF
v_call: TRBV6-5; j_call: TRBJ2-3; d_call: TRBD1; cdr3_aa: CASSPRTGSTDTQYF
v_call: TRBV5-1; j_call: TRBJ1-1; d_call: .; cdr3_aa: CASSLVPGGGTEAFF
v_call: TRBV13; j_call: TRBJ1-2; d_call: TRBD1; cdr3_aa: CASSSAGTGEEGYTF
v_call: TRBV9; j_call: TRBJ1-2; d_call: .; cdr3_aa: CASSVGSSEHYGYTF
v_call: TRBV5-1; j_call: TRBJ2-3; d_call: TRBD2; cdr3_aa: CASSLTSGGATSTDTQYF
v_call: TRBV27; j_call: TRBJ2-2; d_call: .; cdr3_aa: CASSASGTINTGELFF
v_call: TRBV10-2; j_call: TRBJ1-1; d_call: TRBD1; cdr3_aa: CASSEMKTGGMAFF